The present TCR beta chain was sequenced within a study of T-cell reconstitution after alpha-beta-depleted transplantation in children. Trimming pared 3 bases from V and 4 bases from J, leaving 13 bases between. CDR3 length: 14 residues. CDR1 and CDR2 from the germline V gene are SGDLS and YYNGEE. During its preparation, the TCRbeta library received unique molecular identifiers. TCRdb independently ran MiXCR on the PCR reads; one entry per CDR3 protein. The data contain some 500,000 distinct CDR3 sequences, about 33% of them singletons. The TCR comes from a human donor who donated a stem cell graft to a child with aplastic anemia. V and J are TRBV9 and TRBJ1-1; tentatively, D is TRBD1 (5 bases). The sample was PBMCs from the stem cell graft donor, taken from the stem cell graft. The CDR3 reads CASSGGTSGTEAFF. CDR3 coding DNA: TGTGCCAGCAGCGGAGGGACCTCAGGCACTGAAGCTTTCTTT.